A single sample gave rise to the 27 T cell receptor beta chains below, sequenced in a study of radiotherapy plus CTLA-4 blockade in lung cancer. The assay was immunoSEQ multiplex PCR, and TCRdb's table has in-frame clones only and misses some. Counted here are over 85,000 clones, under 85% occurring once; the ten biggest clones make up about 3%. The sequencing here drew on peripheral blood, taken from a patient treated with radiotherapy plus ipilimumab. The receptors were sampled from a human donor with non-small cell lung cancer who had a partial response to radiotherapy plus ipilimumab. Some clones in this sample may be carry-over from other donors' samples.

The chain is built from TRBV27 and TRBJ2-7, with 10 bases lining up with TRBD1. The CDR3 contains 14 residues. Germline CDR1 MNHEY, CDR2 SMNVEV (reference sequence). J gave up 6 bases and V 6 bases, and 8 bases lay outside the gene matches. CDR3 in DNA: TGTGCCAGCAGGGAAGGGACAGGGGCTCCCGAGCAGTACTTC. Amino acid sequence: CASREGTGAPEQYF.

The rearrangement joins TRBV5-1 to TRBJ2-7, with TRBD1 as a possible D gene (5 bases). V was cut by 2 bases and J by 3 bases, with 15 bases left in between. The germline V gene encodes CDR1 SGHRS and CDR2 YFSETQ. There are 15 residues in the CDR3. The CDR3 nucleotides read TGCGCCAGCAGCTTATTGGCGACAAGGGGCTACGAGCAGTACTTC. As protein: CASSLLATRGYEQYF.

The chain couples TRBV29-1 to TRBJ1-4, with 7 bases identical to TRBD1. V lost 5 bases and J lost 8; bases outside the gene matches: 14. The germline gives CDR1 SQVTM, CDR2 ANQGSEA. The length of the CDR3 is 15 residues. CDR3 loop: CSVPATGSSPEKLFF. CDR3 nucleotide sequence: TGCAGCGTTCCCGCGACAGGGTCTTCGCCGGAAAAACTGTTTTTT. Filled out from reference TRBV29-1 and TRBJ1-4, the complete variable domain reads SAVISQKPSRDICQRGTSLTIQCQVDSQVTMMFWYRQQPGQSLTLIATANQGSEATYESGFVIDKFPISRPNLTFSTLTVSNMSPEDSSIYLCSVPATGSSPEKLFFGSGTQLSVL.

The rearrangement uses TRBV5-1 and TRBJ2-3, with 8 nucleotides matching TRBD1. The CDR3 length is 16 residues. V lost 4 bases, J lost 0 bases, and 7 bases stayed unmatched. From germline, CDR1 is SGHRS and CDR2 YFSETQ. CDR3 coding DNA: TGCGCCAGCAGCCAAATGGGACAGGCCAGCACAGATACGCAGTATTTT. It yields the protein CASSQMGQASTDTQYF.

V usage is TRBV10-2 and J usage is TRBJ2-1; D is perhaps TRBD1 (6 bases). V lost 4 bases to trimming and J lost 7 bases, with 14 bases between them. This CDR3 has 14 amino acids. The germline V gene encodes CDR1 WSHSY and CDR2 SAAADI. In nucleotides, the CDR3 is TGCGCCAGCAGTGGAGAATCGAGGGGGAATGAGCAGTTCTTC. Translation gives CASSGESRGNEQFF.

The chain joins TRBV10-1 to TRBJ2-3; D is perhaps TRBD1 (6 bases). The CDR3 extends over 16 amino acids. V dropped 0 bases and J dropped 1 base, with 11 bases sitting between them. Germline V gives CDR1 WNHNN, CDR2 SYGVQD (reference sequence). Written as DNA, the CDR3 is TGCGCCAGCAGTGAGTCGAGGGGACACGGCACAGATACGCAGTATTTT. Protein: CASSESRGHGTDTQYF.

This chain connects TRBV5-1 to TRBJ2-7, with a possible D match to TRBD1 (5 bases). The CDR3 sequence is 14 residues long. CDR1 is SGHRS, CDR2 YFSETQ, per germline. With 0 bases removed from V and 7 bases from J, the gap between germline ends came to 14 bases. For the CDR3, the DNA is TGCGCCAGCAGCTTGGAGGTAGGGGTGGGGGAGCAGTACTTC. It translates to CASSLEVGVGEQYF.

CDR3 region: CASSAEQEGAIQRDYGYTF. CDR3 sequence (DNA): TGTGCCAGCAGCGCCGAACAAGAGGGGGCGATCCAACGGGACTATGGCTACACCTTC. The chain is built from TRBV9 and TRBJ1-2, with TRBD1 matching 7 bases. Germline lookup yields CDR1 SGDLS and CDR2 YYNGEE. The trim removed 3 bases at V and 3 bases at J, leaving 20 bases unmatched. The CDR3 sequence is 19 residues long.

About this clone itself: Here the CDR3 omits its conserved ending phenylalanine or tryptophan, so a read error is the likely source. This chain joins TRBV30 and TRBJ1-5; the match to TRBD1 covers 7 bases. CDR3 size: 15 residues. J lost 3 bases, V lost 1 base, and 6 bases had no gene match. The V gene's germline CDR1 is GTSNPN and CDR2 SVGIG (reference sequence). Here the CDR3 DNA reads TGTGCCTGGAGTGCCGGGACAGTACACAATCAGCCCCAGCATCTT. This codes for CAWSAGTVHNQPQHL.

For the CDR3, the DNA is TGTGCCAGCAGCTTTATCGCAGATACGCAGTATTTT. It specifies CASSFIADTQYF. The chain has TRBV7-3 and TRBJ2-3, with D uncertain. The CDR3 loop spans 12 amino acids. Germline CDR1 and CDR2: SGHTA and FQGTGA. Trimming took 3 bases from V and 4 from J, leaving 5 bases between them.

The sample holds a few counts of this clone. The chain uses TRBV4-3 and TRBJ1-6; the D gene is possibly TRBD1 (6 bases). The germline gives CDR1 LGHNA, CDR2 YSLEER. The CDR3 length is 16 residues. The ends were cut back, 4 bases at V and 5 bases at J, with 15 bases in the middle. The CDR3 here is CASSRARTANNSPLHF. The CDR3 DNA sequence: TGCGCCAGCAGCCGCGCCAGGACAGCCAATAATTCACCCCTCCACTTT.

The chain has TRBV6-1 and TRBJ2-1, with 12 bases identical to TRBD2. Germline CDR1 reads MNHNS; CDR2 reads SASEGT. Trimming cost V 3 bases and J 4 bases; bases outside gene matches: 7. The CDR3 has 17 amino acids. The CDR3 sequence: CASSDRGLAGIYNEQFF. The CDR3, as DNA: TGTGCCAGCAGTGACAGGGGACTAGCGGGTATATACAATGAGCAGTTCTTC.

The rearrangement uses TRBV5-1 and TRBJ2-3; D remains ambiguous. With 1 base removed from V and 1 base from J, the gap between germline ends came to 13 bases. Germline CDR1 SGHRS, CDR2 YFSETQ. This CDR3 is 16 amino acids long. In nucleotides, the CDR3 is TGCGCCAGCAGCTTGTCTCCAGATCAGGGCACAGATACGCAGTATTTT. As protein: CASSLSPDQGTDTQYF.

This chain uses TRBV28 with TRBJ1-5; 7 bases are shared with TRBD1. J gave up 6 bases and V 6 bases, and 8 bases lay outside the gene matches. CDR3 length equals 14 residues. Germline V CDR1 and CDR2: MDHEN, SYDVKM. The CDR3 protein is CASSPSQGTQPQHF. The CDR3 coding sequence is TGTGCCAGCAGCCCCTCACAGGGGACTCAGCCCCAGCATTTT.

On this clone itself: The same CDR3 is also encoded by other DNA sequences in this sample. The chain carries TRBV5-1 and TRBJ2-3, with unresolved D. V was clipped by 4 bases and J by 1 base, with 10 bases between them. The CDR3 contains 14 residues. Germline V gene lookup returns CDR1 SGHRS and CDR2 YFSETQ. The CDR3: CASSLDLGTDTQYF. The CDR3 region has the DNA TGCGCCAGCAGCCTTGACTTGGGCACAGATACGCAGTATTTT.

The chain combines TRBV15 with TRBJ2-3; D possibly corresponds to TRBD1 (6 bases). Trimming cost V 3 bases and J 0 bases, with 10 bases left between them. This CDR3 region has 15 residues. Germline V gene data show CDR1 as LNHNV and CDR2 as YYDKDF (reference sequence). CDR3 coding DNA: TGTGCCACCAGCAGTCGACAGGCGAGCACAGATACGCAGTATTTT. Translated: CATSSRQASTDTQYF. Using reference TRBV15 and TRBJ2-3 for the parts outside the CDR3, the full variable domain is DAMVIQNPRYQVTQFGKPVTLSCSQTLNHNVMYWYQQKSSQAPKLLFHYYDKDFNNEADTPDNFQSRRPNTSFCFLDIRSPGLGDTAMYLCATSSRQASTDTQYFGPGTRLTVL.

This clone was observed a few times. One end of the junction is discordant with germline, which a read error may explain. The V gene is TRBV7-2, the J gene TRBJ1-2; D might be TRBD1 (5 bases). This CDR3 is built from 13 residues. CDR1 and CDR2 from the germline V gene are SGHTA and FQGNSA. CDR3 nucleotide sequence: TGTGCCAGCAGAGTCCAGGGCGGCAGGCCAACCCCGTTC. Protein sequence: CASRVQGGRPTPF.

The rearrangement uses TRBV18 and TRBJ2-5, with TRBD1 matching 7 bases. The CDR3 length is 16 residues. Germline trimming cut 3 bases from V and 5 bases from J; bases unmatched to any gene: 12. Germline V lookup: CDR1 KGHSH, CDR2 LQKENI. This CDR3 reads CASSPRLLQGVETQYF. The CDR3 nucleotides are TGTGCCAGCTCACCCCGACTACTTCAGGGGGTGGAGACCCAGTACTTC.

For this clone: The junction departs from germline at one end; a sequencing error may be responsible. The V and J genes are TRBV9 and TRBJ2-7, with D maybe TRBD2 (6 bases). The germline V gene has CDR1 SGDLS and CDR2 YYNGEE. The CDR3 consists of 19 residues. The CDR3 reads CASSVVVWGEQPYLYGQYF. For the CDR3, the DNA is TGTGCCAGCAGCGTAGTAGTGTGGGGGGAACAGCCCTATCTCTACGGGCAGTACTTC.

The rearrangement uses TRBV12-5 and TRBJ2-7; D is possibly TRBD1 (5 bases). With 1 base removed from V and 4 bases from J, the gap between germline ends came to 20 bases. Germline V gives CDR1 LGHNT, CDR2 FRNRAP. This CDR3 region has 17 residues. The CDR3 reads CASGLARAEKDTYEQYF. CDR3 nucleotides: TGTGCTAGTGGTTTGGCCAGGGCTGAAAAGGATACTTACGAGCAGTACTTC.

CDR3 nucleotide sequence: TGTGCCAGCTCACCGGAGGTTGCCAAAAACATTCAGTACTTC. Protein product: CASSPEVAKNIQYF. The chain carries TRBV18 and TRBJ2-4, with D possibly matching TRBD2 (5 bases). Germline CDR1 is KGHSH and CDR2 is LQKENI. Deletions cut 3 bases from V and 1 base from J, with 7 bases between. The CDR3 totals 14 residues.

The V gene is TRBV11-2, the J gene TRBJ2-1, with D uncertain. Per the germline V gene, CDR1 is SGHAT and CDR2 is FQNNGV. The V gene lost 5 bases and the J gene lost 3 bases, with 8 bases spanning the gap. This CDR3 has 13 amino acids. This CDR3 is CASSPGFYNEQFF. CDR3 coding DNA: TGTGCCAGCAGCCCAGGCTTCTACAATGAGCAGTTCTTC.

In its sample, this clone was seen a few times. The chain joins TRBV4-2 to TRBJ1-3; weak D call: TRBD1 (6 bases). Germline V gene lookup returns CDR1 LGHNA and CDR2 YNFKEQ. This CDR3 region has 14 residues. V gave up 5 bases and J gave up 4 bases, with 12 bases separating them. This CDR3 is CASSLVGTGNTIYF. CDR3 bases: TGTGCCAGCAGCTTGGTAGGGACAGGAAACACCATATATTTT.

CDR3 region: CASSLSNTGGVGGYTF. The CDR3 DNA reads TGCGCCAGCAGCCTGAGCAACACAGGGGGCGTTGGTGGCTACACCTTC. The chain uses TRBV5-1 and TRBJ1-2; 9 bases line up with TRBD1. Looked up from germline, CDR1 is SGHRS and CDR2 is YFSETQ. V was clipped by 4 bases and J by 7 bases; unmatched bases: 14. The CDR3 is 16 amino acids.

The chain uses TRBV10-3 and TRBJ2-5; no definite D call. Judging by the DNA end, TRBJ2-7 fits better; the J call may be wrong. The germline CDR1 and CDR2 sequences are ENHRY and SYGVKD. CDR3 length: 14 amino acids. The CDR3 region has the DNA TGTGCCATCAGTGATCAATGGGCTACCTACGAGCAGTACTTC. Translating gives CAISDQWATYEQYF.

The table lists this clone with a count of one. V usage is TRBV29-1 and J usage is TRBJ1-2; 9 positions match TRBD1. Unmatched junction bases numbered 12, after V lost 6 bases and J lost 7 bases. CDR3 length: 14 amino acids. Germline values: CDR1 SQVTM, CDR2 ANQGSEA. The CDR3: CSVLPRDRVTGYTF. The CDR3 DNA follows: TGCAGCGTCTTACCCCGGGACAGGGTAACTGGCTACACCTTC.

This clone was recorded a few times. This chain joins TRBV15 and TRBJ1-5; 9 bases map to TRBD1. J lost 5 bases, V lost 3 bases, and 5 bases had no gene match. The CDR3 extends over 15 amino acids. CDR1 and CDR2 (germline): LNHNV, YYDKDF (reference sequence). The CDR3 DNA is TGTGCCACCAGCAGGAGGACAGGGGCTGATCAGCCCCAGCATTTT. Its protein product is CATSRRTGADQPQHF.